Listed below are T cell receptor beta chains from one sample, sequenced in a study of T cells in Graves' hyperthyroidism and ophthalmopathy. One entry per CDR3 protein, called by TCRdb with MiXCR from the multiplex PCR reads. The table has 550,000 to 700,000 distinct CDR3 sequences, 46% seen once. Sequencing used peripheral blood or thyroid tissue (not recorded which). These receptors were collected from an adult woman with Graves' disease, either hyperthyroidism or ophthalmopathy (not recorded which). CDR3s leave out the opening cysteine and the closing phenylalanine or tryptophan. Fields, in order: CDR3 protein, J gene, V gene.

cdr3_aa: ASSSAGFRQPQH
j_call: TRBJ1-5
v_call: TRBV11-2

cdr3_aa: ASSLEGMTLNTEAF
j_call: TRBJ1-1
v_call: TRBV7-9

cdr3_aa: ASSFGGTSGETQY
j_call: TRBJ2-5
v_call: TRBV7-3

cdr3_aa: ASSRQGVRTEAF
j_call: TRBJ1-1
v_call: TRBV2

cdr3_aa: ASSLTLSSNTGELF
j_call: TRBJ2-2
v_call: TRBV7-3

cdr3_aa: ASSYRGLTETQY
j_call: TRBJ2-5
v_call: TRBV7-9

cdr3_aa: AISPTEAF
j_call: TRBJ1-1
v_call: TRBV10-3

cdr3_aa: ASSLPDGLSGNTIY
j_call: TRBJ1-3
v_call: TRBV7-9

cdr3_aa: ASRPRGSLAPQH
j_call: TRBJ1-5
v_call: TRBV19

cdr3_aa: ASSLGMAYEQY
j_call: TRBJ2-7
v_call: TRBV7-8

cdr3_aa: SAGRPLAGDSYEQY
j_call: TRBJ2-7
v_call: TRBV20-1

cdr3_aa: SVVTGVYTEAF
j_call: TRBJ1-1
v_call: TRBV29-1

cdr3_aa: ASSGTGLAGEQY
j_call: TRBJ2-7
v_call: TRBV9

cdr3_aa: ASSVTDTQY
j_call: TRBJ2-3
v_call: TRBV7-2

cdr3_aa: ASSLGHYYEQY
j_call: TRBJ2-7
v_call: TRBV12-3/TRBV12-4

cdr3_aa: ASSPGPLTYEQY
j_call: TRBJ2-7
v_call: TRBV14

cdr3_aa: ASSLGQGAGGTQY
j_call: TRBJ2-5
v_call: TRBV12-3/TRBV12-4

cdr3_aa: ASSYSFPTQHLGYT
j_call: TRBJ1-2
v_call: TRBV6-5

cdr3_aa: ASIDGQGGSYEQY
j_call: TRBJ2-7
v_call: TRBV2

cdr3_aa: ASSLSLGNTEAF
j_call: TRBJ1-1
v_call: TRBV7-2

cdr3_aa: ASSIGAIQH
j_call: TRBJ1-5
v_call: TRBV19

cdr3_aa: AISESFVVGGYT
j_call: TRBJ1-2
v_call: TRBV10-3

cdr3_aa: ASGSRGRASGEQY
j_call: TRBJ2-7
v_call: TRBV28

cdr3_aa: ASSLGGNEQF
j_call: TRBJ2-1
v_call: TRBV5-1

cdr3_aa: ASRTSGTEWDTQY
j_call: TRBJ2-3
v_call: TRBV2

cdr3_aa: SSKGGQGALETQY
j_call: TRBJ2-5
v_call: TRBV20-1

cdr3_aa: SATGIGTGELF
j_call: TRBJ2-2
v_call: TRBV20-1

cdr3_aa: ASSWPGQGMVNTEAF
j_call: TRBJ1-1
v_call: TRBV12-3/TRBV12-4

cdr3_aa: ASSAVGIGGELF
j_call: TRBJ2-2
v_call: TRBV2

cdr3_aa: ASRTGGTYTEAF
j_call: TRBJ1-1
v_call: TRBV7-6

cdr3_aa: ASSIQGQFDQD
j_call: TRBJ2-7
v_call: TRBV19

cdr3_aa: ASSFSGKSNQPQH
j_call: TRBJ1-5
v_call: TRBV7-2

cdr3_aa: ASSSGRIDFRENEKLF
j_call: TRBJ1-4
v_call: TRBV7-8

cdr3_aa: ASRPTRTQNSPLH
j_call: TRBJ1-6
v_call: TRBV25-1

cdr3_aa: ASSLWGRSYEQY
j_call: TRBJ2-7
v_call: TRBV9

cdr3_aa: SVVVSGNTIY
j_call: TRBJ1-3
v_call: TRBV29-1